In its sample, the clone carrying this T cell receptor beta chain is medium-sized (0.01 to 0.1%). The antigen remains unidentified. CDR1 and CDR2 from the germline V gene are MNHNS and SASEGT. V lost 2 bases and J lost 4, with 12 bases in between. This CDR3 has 15 amino acids. These data come from a study of T cell responses to AZD1222 COVID-19 vaccine. Sequenced by immunoSEQ multiplex PCR; TCRdb stores in-frame clones only, minus some. The repertoire holds about 170,000 clones, with just under 95% as singletons. Notes on the study in general: Mostly white British, mostly female donors; authors suggested clonal diversity may be underestimated.

This material consisted of peripheral blood, taken on day 0 of AZD1222 vaccination. This TCR was sampled from an adult in good health. V is TRBV6-1 and J is TRBJ1-5; D is unclear. The CDR3 region has the DNA TGTGCCAGCAGTGAATTGGCGGTGGGTAATCAGCCCCAGCATTTT. Encoded protein: CASSELAVGNQPQHF.